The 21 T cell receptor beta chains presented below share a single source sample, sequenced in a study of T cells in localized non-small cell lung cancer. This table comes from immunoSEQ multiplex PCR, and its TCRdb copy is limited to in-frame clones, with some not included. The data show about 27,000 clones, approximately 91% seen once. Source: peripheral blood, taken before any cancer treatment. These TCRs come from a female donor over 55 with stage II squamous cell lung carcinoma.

CDR3 region: CATKTGTGVNEQFF. The CDR3 bases are TGTGCCACCAAAACCGGGACAGGGGTGAATGAGCAGTTCTTC. The chain recombines TRBV10-3 with TRBJ2-1; 10 bases are a match to TRBD1. J lost 7 bases, V lost 10 bases, and 10 bases had no gene match. Germline CDR1 ENHRY, CDR2 SYGVKD. The CDR3 runs to 14 residues.

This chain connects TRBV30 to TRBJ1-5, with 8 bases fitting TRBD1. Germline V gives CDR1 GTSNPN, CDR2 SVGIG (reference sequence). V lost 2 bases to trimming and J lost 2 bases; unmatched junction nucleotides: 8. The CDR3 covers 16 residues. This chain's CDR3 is CAWSPRGQGGNQPQHF. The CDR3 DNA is TGTGCCTGGAGTCCCAGGGGGCAGGGCGGCAATCAGCCCCAGCATTTT. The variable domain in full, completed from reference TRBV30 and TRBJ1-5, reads SQTIHQWPATLVQPVGSPLSLECTVEGTSNPNLYWYRQAAGRGLQLLFYSVGIGQISSEVPQNLSASRPQDRQFILSSKKLLLSDSGFYLCAWSPRGQGGNQPQHFGDGTRLSIL.

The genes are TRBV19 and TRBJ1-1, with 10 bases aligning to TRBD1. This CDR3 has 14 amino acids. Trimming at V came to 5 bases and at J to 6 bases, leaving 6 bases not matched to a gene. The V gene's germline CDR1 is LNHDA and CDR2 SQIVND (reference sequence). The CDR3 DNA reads TGTGCCAGTAGTCTTCGACAGGGGGCCTCTGAAGCTTTCTTT. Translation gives CASSLRQGASEAFF.

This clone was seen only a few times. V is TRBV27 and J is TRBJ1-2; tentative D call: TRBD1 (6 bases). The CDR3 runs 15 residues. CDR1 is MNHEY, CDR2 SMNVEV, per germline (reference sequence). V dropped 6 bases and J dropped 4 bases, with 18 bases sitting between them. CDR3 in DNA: TGTGCCAGCAGAGAACATCAGGGGCAGGGCTATGGCTACACCTTC. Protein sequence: CASREHQGQGYGYTF.

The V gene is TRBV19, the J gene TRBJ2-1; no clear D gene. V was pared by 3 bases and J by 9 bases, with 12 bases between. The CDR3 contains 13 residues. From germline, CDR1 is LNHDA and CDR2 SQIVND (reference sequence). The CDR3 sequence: CASSMTALGEQFF. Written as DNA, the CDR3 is TGTGCCAGTAGTATGACCGCGTTGGGTGAGCAGTTCTTC.

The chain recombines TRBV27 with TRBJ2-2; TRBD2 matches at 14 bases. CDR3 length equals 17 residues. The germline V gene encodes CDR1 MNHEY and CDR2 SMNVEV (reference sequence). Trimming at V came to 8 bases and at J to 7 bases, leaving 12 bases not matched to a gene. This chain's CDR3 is CASRRPGLAGDLGELFF. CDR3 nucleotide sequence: TGTGCCAGCCGCAGACCGGGACTAGCGGGAGACCTCGGGGAGCTGTTTTTT.

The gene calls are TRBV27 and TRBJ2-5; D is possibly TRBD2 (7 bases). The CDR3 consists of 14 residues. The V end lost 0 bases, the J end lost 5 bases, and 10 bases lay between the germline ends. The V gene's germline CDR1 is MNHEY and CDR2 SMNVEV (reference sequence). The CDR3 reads CASSLSRGGETQYF. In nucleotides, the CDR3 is TGTGCCAGCAGTTTATCGAGGGGGGGGGAGACCCAGTACTTC.

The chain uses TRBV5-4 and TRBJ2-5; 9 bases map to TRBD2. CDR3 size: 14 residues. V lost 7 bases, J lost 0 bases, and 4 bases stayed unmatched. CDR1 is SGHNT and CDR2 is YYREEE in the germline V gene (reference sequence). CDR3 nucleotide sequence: TGTGCCAGCTCTAGCGGGGCGTACCAAGAGACCCAGTACTTC. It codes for CASSSGAYQETQYF. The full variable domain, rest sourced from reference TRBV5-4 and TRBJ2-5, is ETGVTQSPTHLIKTRGQQVTLRCSSQSGHNTVSWYQQALGQGPQFIFQYYREEENGRGNFPPRFSGLQFPNYSSELNVNALELDDSALYLCASSSGAYQETQYFGPGTRLLVL.

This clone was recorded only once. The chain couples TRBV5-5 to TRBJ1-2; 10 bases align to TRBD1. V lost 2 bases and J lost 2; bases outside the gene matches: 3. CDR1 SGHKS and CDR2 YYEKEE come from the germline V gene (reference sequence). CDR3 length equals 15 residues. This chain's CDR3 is CASSFGTGVNYGYTF. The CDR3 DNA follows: TGTGCCAGCAGCTTCGGGACAGGGGTAAACTATGGCTACACCTTC.

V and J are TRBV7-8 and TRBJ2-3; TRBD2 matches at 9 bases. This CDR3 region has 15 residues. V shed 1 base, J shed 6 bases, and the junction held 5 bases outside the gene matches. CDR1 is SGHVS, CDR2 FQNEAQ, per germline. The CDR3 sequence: CASSLEGLASDTQYF. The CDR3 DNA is TGTGCCAGCAGCTTAGAGGGACTAGCATCGGATACGCAGTATTTT.

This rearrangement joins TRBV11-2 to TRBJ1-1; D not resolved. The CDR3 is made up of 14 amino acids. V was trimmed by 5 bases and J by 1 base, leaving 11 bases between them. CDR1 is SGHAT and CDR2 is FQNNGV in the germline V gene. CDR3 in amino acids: CASSHGPGNTEAFF. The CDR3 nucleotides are TGTGCCAGCAGCCACGGACCTGGGAACACTGAAGCTTTCTTT.

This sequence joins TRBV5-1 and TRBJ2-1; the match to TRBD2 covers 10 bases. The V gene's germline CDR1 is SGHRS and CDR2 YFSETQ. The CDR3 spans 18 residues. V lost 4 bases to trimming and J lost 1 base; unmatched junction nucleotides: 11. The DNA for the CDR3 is TGCGCCAGCAGCCAAGGGTTAGGACTAGCGGCTTCCTACAATGAGCAGTTCTTC. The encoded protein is CASSQGLGLAASYNEQFF.

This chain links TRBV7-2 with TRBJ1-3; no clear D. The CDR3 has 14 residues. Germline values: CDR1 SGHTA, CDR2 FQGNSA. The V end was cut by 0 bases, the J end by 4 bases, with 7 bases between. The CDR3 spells CASSLARLGNTIYF. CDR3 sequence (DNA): TGTGCCAGCAGCTTAGCAAGGCTAGGAAACACCATATATTTT.

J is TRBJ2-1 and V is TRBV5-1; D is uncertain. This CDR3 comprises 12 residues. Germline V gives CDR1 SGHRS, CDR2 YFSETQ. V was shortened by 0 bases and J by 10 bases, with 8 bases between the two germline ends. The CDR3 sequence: CASSLAPWEQFF. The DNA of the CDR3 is TGCGCCAGCAGCTTGGCCCCGTGGGAGCAGTTCTTC.

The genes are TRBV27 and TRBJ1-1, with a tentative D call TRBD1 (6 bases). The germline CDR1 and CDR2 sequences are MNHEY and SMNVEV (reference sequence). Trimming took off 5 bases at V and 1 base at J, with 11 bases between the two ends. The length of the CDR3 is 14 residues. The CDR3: CASSITGTNTEAFF. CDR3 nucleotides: TGTGCCAGCAGTATAACAGGGACGAACACTGAAGCTTTCTTT.

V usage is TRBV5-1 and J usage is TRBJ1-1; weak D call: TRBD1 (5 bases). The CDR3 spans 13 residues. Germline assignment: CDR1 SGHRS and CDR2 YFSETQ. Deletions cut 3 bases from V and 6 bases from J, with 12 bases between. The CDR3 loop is CASSSGVGPEAFF. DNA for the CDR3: TGCGCCAGCAGCTCGGGGGTGGGCCCTGAAGCTTTCTTT.

CDR3 nucleotide sequence: TGCGCCAGCAGCCAAGTGGGCAGCTCCTACGAGCAGTACTTC. It yields the protein CASSQVGSSYEQYF. This rearrangement joins TRBV4-3 to TRBJ2-7; the D is unclear. This CDR3 comprises 14 residues. Germline lookup yields CDR1 LGHNA and CDR2 YSLEER. Trimming pared 1 base from V and 0 bases from J, leaving 7 bases between.

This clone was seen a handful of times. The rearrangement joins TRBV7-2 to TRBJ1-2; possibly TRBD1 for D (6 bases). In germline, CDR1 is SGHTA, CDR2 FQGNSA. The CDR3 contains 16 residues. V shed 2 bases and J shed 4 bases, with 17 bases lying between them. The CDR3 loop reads CASSLNVGGPSYGYTF. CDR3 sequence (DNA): TGTGCCAGCAGCTTAAACGTGGGGGGGCCCTCCTATGGCTACACCTTC.

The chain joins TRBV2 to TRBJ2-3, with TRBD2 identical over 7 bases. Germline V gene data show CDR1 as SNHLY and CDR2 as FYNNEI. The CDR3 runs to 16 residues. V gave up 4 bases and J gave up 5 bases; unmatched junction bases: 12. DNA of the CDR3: TGTGCCAGCAGTGGACGACTAGCAGTTGAGATAGATACGCAGTATTTT. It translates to CASSGRLAVEIDTQYF.

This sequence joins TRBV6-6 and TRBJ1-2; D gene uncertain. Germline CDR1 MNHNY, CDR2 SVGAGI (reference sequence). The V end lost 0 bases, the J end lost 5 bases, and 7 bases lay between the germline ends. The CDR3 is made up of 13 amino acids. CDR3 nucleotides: TGTGCCAGCAGTTACTCGATCCGGTATGGCTACACCTTC. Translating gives CASSYSIRYGYTF.

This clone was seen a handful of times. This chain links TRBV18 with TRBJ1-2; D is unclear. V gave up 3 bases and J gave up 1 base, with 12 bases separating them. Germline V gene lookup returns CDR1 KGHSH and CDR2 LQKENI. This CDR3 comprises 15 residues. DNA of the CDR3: TGTGCCAGCTCACCGTCGGCAGATAATAACTATGGCTACACCTTC. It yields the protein CASSPSADNNYGYTF.